The next 11 T cell receptor beta chains were all read from a single sample in a study. Treg sorting used a CD4+CD25+CD127-/low gate. Using its own MiXCR run on the 5' RACE reads, TCRdb lists one record per CDR3 protein. The table includes over 45,000 distinct CDR3 sequences, about 25% detected once. Sample: tumor-infiltrating Tregs sorted from the breast tumor. These receptor sequences come from a female donor with breast cancer.

The chain uses TRBV28 and TRBJ2-3, with TRBD2 identical over 7 bases. The trim removed 8 bases at V and 0 bases at J, leaving 8 bases unmatched. CDR1 is MDHEN and CDR2 is SYDVKM in the germline V gene. This CDR3 spans 15 amino acids. CDR3 nucleotides: TGTGCCAGCCGCCCCGGGGGACTAAGCACAGATACGCAGTATTTT. It yields the protein CASRPGGLSTDTQYF.

In this sample, this clonotype turned up a few times. The junction departs from the called germline gene at one end, perhaps through a read error. CDR3 residues: CASSRYGTLNTEAYF. The CDR3 DNA reads as TGTGCCAGCAGCCGCTATGGGACACTAAACACTGAAGCTTACTTT. This sequence joins TRBV6-5 and TRBJ1-1, with D perhaps matching TRBD1 (6 bases). This CDR3 is 15 amino acids long. Germline CDR1 reads MNHEY; CDR2 reads SVGAGI.

The table lists this clonotype with many counts. The rearrangement uses TRBV4-2 and TRBJ2-7; 8 bases are shared with TRBD2. The CDR3 is 13 amino acids. Germline-derived CDR1 and CDR2 are LGHNA and YNFKEQ. V gave up 5 bases and J gave up 6 bases; unmatched junction bases: 6. The CDR3 loop reads CASSMLAGTEQYF. CDR3 DNA sequence: TGTGCCAGCAGCATGTTAGCGGGAACCGAGCAGTACTTC.

As to this clonotype: The conserved closing phenylalanine or tryptophan is absent in this CDR3, likely reflecting a read error. The chain employs TRBV6-5 and TRBJ1-2; 9 bases are a match to TRBD1. CDR1 is MNHEY, CDR2 SVGAGI, per germline. The CDR3 runs 15 residues. The CDR3: CAGRPLTGGVDGYTL. Written as DNA, the CDR3 is TGTGCCGGCAGGCCACTTACAGGGGGCGTTGACGGCTACACCTTG.

The J gene is TRBJ1-1, the V gene TRBV5-1, with D uncertain. V was cut by 0 bases and J by 3 bases, with 6 bases left in between. The V gene's germline CDR1 is SGHRS and CDR2 YFSETQ. The CDR3 loop spans 13 amino acids. The CDR3 spells CASSLDSYTEAFF. The CDR3 DNA sequence: TGCGCCAGCAGCTTGGACAGTTACACTGAAGCTTTCTTT.

This clonotype occurred many times. CDR3 loop: CASSQLGLAANGGKSYNEQFF. CDR3 bases: TGCGCCAGCAGCCAATTGGGACTAGCTGCAAATGGGGGAAAGTCCTACAATGAGCAGTTCTTC. The chain has TRBV4-1 and TRBJ2-1; 9 positions match TRBD2. V shed 2 bases and J 1 base; nucleotides not matched to a gene: 18. This CDR3 contains 21 residues. CDR1 is MGHRA and CDR2 is YSYEKL in the germline V gene.

In its sample, this clonotype was seen many times. The chain couples TRBV27 to TRBJ2-1; D gene ambiguous. Germline loops: CDR1 MNHEY, CDR2 SMNVEV (reference sequence). The CDR3 loop spans 13 amino acids. V lost 8 bases and J 6 bases, leaving 14 bases between the germline ends. The CDR3 coding sequence is TGTGCCAGCGAGGAGAAGGGATCCAATGAGCAGTTCTTC. Its protein is CASEEKGSNEQFF.

Only a few counts were recorded for this clonotype. The rearrangement uses TRBV5-1 and TRBJ1-5; D remains ambiguous. Germline CDR1 SGHRS, CDR2 YFSETQ. V was cut by 0 bases and J by 6 bases, with 7 bases left in between. CDR3 length: 13 amino acids. As DNA, the CDR3 is TGCGCCAGCAGCTTGGAAGGGAGTCAGCCCCAGCATTTT. This translates into CASSLEGSQPQHF.

V is TRBV20-1 and J is TRBJ2-3; either TRBD1 or TRBD2 may supply D (5 bases each). The CDR3 has 13 amino acids. Germline lookup yields CDR1 DFQATT and CDR2 SNEGSKA (reference sequence). Trimming shortened V by 4 bases and J by 4 bases, and 12 bases separated the two germline ends. For the CDR3, the DNA is TGCAGTGCTAAGGACTGGGGCCCAGATACGCAGTATTTT. This gives the protein CSAKDWGPDTQYF.

This clonotype was found many times. The chain has TRBV7-3 and TRBJ1-4; 10 bases fit TRBD1. CDR1 SGHTA and CDR2 FQGTGA come from the germline V gene. Trimming removed 5 bases from V and 10 bases from J; junction bases left unmatched: 10. CDR3 length: 15 amino acids. CDR3 amino acids: CASSAPGQGTRKLFF. CDR3 nucleotide sequence: TGTGCCAGCAGCGCTCCGGGACAGGGGACGCGAAAACTGTTTTTT.

This clonotype turned up a few times. The chain recombines TRBV7-2 with TRBJ1-5; possibly TRBD1 for D (5 bases). CDR1 and CDR2 from the germline V gene are SGHTA and FQGNSA. Trimming cost V 1 base and J 4 bases, with 11 bases left between them. The CDR3 has 15 amino acids. The DNA of the CDR3 is TGTGCCAGCAGCTTAGGGGGCAGGATGAATCAGCCCCAGCATTTT. Residues: CASSLGGRMNQPQHF.